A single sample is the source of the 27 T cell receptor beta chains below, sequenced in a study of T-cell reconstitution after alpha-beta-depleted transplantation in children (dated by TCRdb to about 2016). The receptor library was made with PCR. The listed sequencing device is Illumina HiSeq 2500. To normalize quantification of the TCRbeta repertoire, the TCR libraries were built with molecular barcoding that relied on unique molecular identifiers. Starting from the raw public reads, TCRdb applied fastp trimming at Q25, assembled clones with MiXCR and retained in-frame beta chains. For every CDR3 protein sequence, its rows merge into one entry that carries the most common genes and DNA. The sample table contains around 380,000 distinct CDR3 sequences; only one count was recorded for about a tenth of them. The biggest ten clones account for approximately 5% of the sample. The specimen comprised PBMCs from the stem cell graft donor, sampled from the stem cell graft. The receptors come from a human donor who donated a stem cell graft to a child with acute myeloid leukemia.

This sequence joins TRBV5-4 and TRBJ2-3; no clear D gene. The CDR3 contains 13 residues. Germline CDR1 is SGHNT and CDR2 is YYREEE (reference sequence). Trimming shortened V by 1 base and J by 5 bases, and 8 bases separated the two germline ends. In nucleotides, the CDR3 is TGTGCCAGCAGCTTGAGCAGGAAAGATACGCAGTATTTT. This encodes CASSLSRKDTQYF.

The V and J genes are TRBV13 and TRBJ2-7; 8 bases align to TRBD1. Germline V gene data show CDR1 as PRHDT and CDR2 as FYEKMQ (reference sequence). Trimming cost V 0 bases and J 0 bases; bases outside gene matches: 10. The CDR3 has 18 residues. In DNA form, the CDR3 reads TGTGCCAGCAGCTTAGGCCTGGGGCAGGGGGCCCTCTCCTACGAGCAGTACTTC. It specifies CASSLGLGQGALSYEQYF.

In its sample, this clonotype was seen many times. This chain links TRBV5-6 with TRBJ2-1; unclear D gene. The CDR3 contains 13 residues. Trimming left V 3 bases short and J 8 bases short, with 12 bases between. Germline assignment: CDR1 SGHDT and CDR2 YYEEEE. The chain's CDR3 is CASSWRPKDEQFF. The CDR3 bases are TGTGCCAGCAGCTGGAGACCAAAGGATGAGCAGTTCTTC.

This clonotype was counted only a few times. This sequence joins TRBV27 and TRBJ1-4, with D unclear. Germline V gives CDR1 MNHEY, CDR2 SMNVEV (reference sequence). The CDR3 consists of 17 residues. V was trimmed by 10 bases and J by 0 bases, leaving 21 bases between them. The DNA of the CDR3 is TGTGCCACCATTTCCCCGCTGCAGACACCAACTAATGAAAAACTGTTTTTT. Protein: CATISPLQTPTNEKLFF.

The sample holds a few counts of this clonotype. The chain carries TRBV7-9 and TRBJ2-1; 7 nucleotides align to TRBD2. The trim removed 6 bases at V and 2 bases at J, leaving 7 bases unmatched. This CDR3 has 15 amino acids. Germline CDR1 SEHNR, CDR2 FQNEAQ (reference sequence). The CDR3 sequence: CASSRREAPYNEQFF. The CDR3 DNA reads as TGTGCCAGCAGTCGTCGGGAGGCCCCCTACAATGAGCAGTTCTTC. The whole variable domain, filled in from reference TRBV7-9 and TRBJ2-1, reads DTGVSQNPRHKITKRGQNVTFRCDPISEHNRLYWYRQTLGQGPEFLTYFQNEAQLEKSRLLSDRFSAERPKGSFSTLEIQRTEQGDSAMYLCASSRREAPYNEQFFGPGTRLTVL.

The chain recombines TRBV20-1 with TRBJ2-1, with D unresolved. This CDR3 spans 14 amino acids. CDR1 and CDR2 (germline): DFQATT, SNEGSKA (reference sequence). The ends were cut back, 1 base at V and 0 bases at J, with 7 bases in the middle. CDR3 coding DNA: TGCAGTGCTAGAGCCATAGACTCCTACAATGAGCAGTTCTTC. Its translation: CSARAIDSYNEQFF.

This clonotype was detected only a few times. The CDR3 is CASSQGGTGDGDGYTF. DNA of the CDR3: TGCGCCAGCAGCCAAGGTGGGACAGGGGACGGTGACGGCTACACCTTC. The chain employs TRBV4-1 and TRBJ1-2; 10 nucleotides align to TRBD1. V was clipped by 1 base and J by 8 bases; unmatched bases: 10. This CDR3 has 16 amino acids. Germline CDR1 MGHRA, CDR2 YSYEKL.

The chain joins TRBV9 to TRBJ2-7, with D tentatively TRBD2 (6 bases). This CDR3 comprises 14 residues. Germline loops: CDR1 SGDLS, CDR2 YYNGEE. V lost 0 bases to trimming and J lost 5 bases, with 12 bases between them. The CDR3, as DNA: TGTGCCAGCAGCGTAGGCAACAGGAGGGACGAGCAGTACTTC. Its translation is CASSVGNRRDEQYF.

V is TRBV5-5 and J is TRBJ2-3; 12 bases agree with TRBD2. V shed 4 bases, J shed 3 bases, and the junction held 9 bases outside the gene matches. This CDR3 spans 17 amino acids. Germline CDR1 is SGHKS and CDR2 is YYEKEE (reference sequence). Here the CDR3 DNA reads TGTGCCAGCAGCCGGGCACTAGCGGGGGGTTGGACAGATACGCAGTATTTT. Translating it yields CASSRALAGGWTDTQYF.

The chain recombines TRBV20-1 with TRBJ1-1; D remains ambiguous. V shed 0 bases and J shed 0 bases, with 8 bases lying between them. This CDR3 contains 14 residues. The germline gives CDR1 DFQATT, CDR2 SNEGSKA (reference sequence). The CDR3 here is CSARDPRVNTEAFF. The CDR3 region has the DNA TGCAGTGCTAGAGATCCCCGGGTGAACACTGAAGCTTTCTTT.

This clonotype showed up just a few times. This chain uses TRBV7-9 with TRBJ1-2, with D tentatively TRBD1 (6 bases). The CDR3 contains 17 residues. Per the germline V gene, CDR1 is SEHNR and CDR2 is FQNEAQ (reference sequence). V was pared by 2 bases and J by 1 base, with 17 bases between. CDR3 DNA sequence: TGTGCCAGCAGCTTATGGGGGCAGGGAATAAATAACTATGGCTACACCTTC. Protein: CASSLWGQGINNYGYTF.

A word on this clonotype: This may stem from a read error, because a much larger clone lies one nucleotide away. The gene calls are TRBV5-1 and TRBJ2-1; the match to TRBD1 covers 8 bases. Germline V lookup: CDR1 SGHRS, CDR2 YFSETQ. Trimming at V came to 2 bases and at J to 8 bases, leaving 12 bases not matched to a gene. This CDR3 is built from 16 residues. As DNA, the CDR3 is TGCGCCAGCAGCTTAGGTCCCAGACAGGGGATGGATGAGCAGTTCTTC. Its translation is CASSLGPRQGMDEQFF.

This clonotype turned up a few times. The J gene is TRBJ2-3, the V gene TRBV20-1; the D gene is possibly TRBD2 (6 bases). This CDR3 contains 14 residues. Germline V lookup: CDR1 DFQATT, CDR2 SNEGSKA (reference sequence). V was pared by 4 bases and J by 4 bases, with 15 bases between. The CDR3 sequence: CSATIDGSSDTQYF. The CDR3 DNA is TGCAGTGCTACTATCGACGGGAGCTCAGATACGCAGTATTTT.

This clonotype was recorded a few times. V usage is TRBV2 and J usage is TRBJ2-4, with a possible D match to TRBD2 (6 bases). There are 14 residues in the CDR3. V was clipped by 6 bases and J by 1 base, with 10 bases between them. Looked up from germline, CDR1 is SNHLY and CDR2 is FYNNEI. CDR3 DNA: TGTGCCAGCAGCGAGACTAGGGCCAAAAACATTCAGTACTTC. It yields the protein CASSETRAKNIQYF.

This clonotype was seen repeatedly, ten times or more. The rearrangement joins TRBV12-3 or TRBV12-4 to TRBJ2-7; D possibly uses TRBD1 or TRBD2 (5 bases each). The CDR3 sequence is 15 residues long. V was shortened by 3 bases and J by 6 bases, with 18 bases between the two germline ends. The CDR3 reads CASSFGAQGPGEQYF. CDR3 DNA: TGTGCCAGCAGTTTCGGGGCCCAGGGCCCCGGCGAGCAGTACTTC.

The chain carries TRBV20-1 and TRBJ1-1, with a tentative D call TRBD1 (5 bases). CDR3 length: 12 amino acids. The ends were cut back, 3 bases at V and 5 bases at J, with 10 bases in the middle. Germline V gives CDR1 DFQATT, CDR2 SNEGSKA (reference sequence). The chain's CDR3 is CSASQGVTEAFF. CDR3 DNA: TGCAGTGCTAGTCAAGGGGTGACTGAAGCTTTCTTT.

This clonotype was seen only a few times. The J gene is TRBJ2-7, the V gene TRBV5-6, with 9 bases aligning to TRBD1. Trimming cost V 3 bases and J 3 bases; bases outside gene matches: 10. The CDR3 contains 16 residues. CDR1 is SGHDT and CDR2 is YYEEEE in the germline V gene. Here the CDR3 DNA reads TGTGCCAGCAGCTCTTCAACCGGGACAGGGTTCTACGAGCAGTACGTC. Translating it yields CASSSSTGTGFYEQYV.

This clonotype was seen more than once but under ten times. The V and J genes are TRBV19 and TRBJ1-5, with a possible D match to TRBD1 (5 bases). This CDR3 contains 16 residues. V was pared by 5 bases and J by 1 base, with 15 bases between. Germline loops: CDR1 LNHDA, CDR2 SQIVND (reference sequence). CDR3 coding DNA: TGTGCCAGTAGTCCAGATGGGGGTTCGAGCAATCAGCCCCAGCATTTT. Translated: CASSPDGGSSNQPQHF.

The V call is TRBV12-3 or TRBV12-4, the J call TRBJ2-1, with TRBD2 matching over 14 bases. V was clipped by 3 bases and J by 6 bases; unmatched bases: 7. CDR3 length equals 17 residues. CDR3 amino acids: CASSFGWGLAGVNEQFF. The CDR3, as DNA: TGTGCCAGCAGTTTCGGGTGGGGACTAGCGGGAGTCAATGAGCAGTTCTTC.

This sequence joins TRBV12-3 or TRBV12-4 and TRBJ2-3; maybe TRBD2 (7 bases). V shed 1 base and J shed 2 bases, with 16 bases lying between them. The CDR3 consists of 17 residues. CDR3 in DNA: TGTGCCAGCAGTTTAGGGGGGGGGGCCCGACTCACAGATACGCAGTATTTT. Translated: CASSLGGGARLTDTQYF.

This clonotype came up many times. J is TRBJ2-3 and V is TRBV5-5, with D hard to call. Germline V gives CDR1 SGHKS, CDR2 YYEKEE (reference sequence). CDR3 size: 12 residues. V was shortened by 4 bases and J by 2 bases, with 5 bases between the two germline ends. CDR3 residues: CASSHPTDTQYF. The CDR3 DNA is TGTGCCAGCAGCCACCCCACAGATACGCAGTATTTT.

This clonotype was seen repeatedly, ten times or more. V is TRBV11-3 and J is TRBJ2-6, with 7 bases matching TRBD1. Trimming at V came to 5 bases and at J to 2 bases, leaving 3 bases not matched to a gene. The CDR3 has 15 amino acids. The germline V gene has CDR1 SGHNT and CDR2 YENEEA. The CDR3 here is CASSPGTAGANVLTF. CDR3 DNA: TGTGCCAGCAGCCCCGGGACAGCTGGGGCCAACGTCCTGACTTTC.

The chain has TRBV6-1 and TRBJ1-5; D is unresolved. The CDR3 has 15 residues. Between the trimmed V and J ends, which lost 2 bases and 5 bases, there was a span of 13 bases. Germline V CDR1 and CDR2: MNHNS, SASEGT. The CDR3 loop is CASSEHPLKDQPQHF. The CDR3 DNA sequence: TGTGCCAGCAGTGAACACCCCCTTAAGGATCAGCCCCAGCATTTT.

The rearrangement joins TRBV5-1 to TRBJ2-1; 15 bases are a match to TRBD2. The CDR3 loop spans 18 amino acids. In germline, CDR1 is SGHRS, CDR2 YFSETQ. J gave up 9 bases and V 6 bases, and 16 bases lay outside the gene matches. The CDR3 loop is CASILGLAGGGVDGEQFF. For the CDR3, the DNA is TGCGCCAGCATCCTGGGACTAGCGGGAGGAGGGGTTGATGGTGAGCAGTTCTTC.

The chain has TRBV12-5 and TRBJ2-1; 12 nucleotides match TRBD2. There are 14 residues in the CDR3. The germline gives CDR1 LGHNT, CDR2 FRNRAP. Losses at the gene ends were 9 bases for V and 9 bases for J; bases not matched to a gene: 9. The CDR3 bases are TGTGCTAGCGCCCCTAGCGGGGGGGCCTTTGAGCAGTTCTTC. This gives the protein CASAPSGGAFEQFF.

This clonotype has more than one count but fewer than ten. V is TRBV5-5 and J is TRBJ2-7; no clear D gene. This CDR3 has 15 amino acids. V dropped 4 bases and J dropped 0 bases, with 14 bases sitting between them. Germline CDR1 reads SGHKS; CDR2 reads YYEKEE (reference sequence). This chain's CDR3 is CASSLRSESSYEQYF. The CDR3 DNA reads TGTGCCAGCAGCCTTCGTTCGGAAAGCTCCTACGAGCAGTACTTC.

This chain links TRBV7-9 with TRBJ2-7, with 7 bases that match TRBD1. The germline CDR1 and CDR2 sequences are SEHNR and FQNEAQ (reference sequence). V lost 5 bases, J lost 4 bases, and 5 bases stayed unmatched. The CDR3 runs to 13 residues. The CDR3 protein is CASSTSQGYEQYV. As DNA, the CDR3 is TGTGCCAGCAGCACCTCACAGGGGTACGAGCAGTACGTC.